These 30 T cell receptor beta chains originate from one sample sequenced in a study of T cell responses to AZD1222 COVID-19 vaccine. Produced via immunoSEQ multiplex PCR; TCRdb's table is partial and in-frame only. The data show 170,000 or so clones, roughly 87% seen once. The specimen comprised peripheral blood, sampled on day 0 of AZD1222 vaccination. The origin of the receptors is an adult in good health.

The chain uses TRBV5-1 and TRBJ1-5; D remains ambiguous. Trimming left V 6 bases short and J 0 bases short, with 10 bases between. The CDR3 has 14 amino acids. Germline V gene lookup returns CDR1 SGHRS and CDR2 YFSETQ. CDR3 sequence: CASNSKYSNQPQHF. CDR3 bases: TGCGCCAGCAACAGTAAGTATAGCAATCAGCCCCAGCATTTT.

This chain joins TRBV4-2 and TRBJ2-2; 9 nucleotides match TRBD2. The germline CDR1 and CDR2 sequences are LGHNA and YNFKEQ. CDR3 length: 17 residues. J gave up 7 bases and V 5 bases, and 14 bases lay outside the gene matches. CDR3 in DNA: TGTGCCAGCAGCAAAGGGTCCGCGGGAGGGAGTAACGGGGAGCTGTTTTTT. Its protein is CASSKGSAGGSNGELFF.

The J gene is TRBJ2-7, the V gene TRBV10-2; the match to TRBD2 covers 9 bases. The V gene end was trimmed by 6 bases and the J gene end by 3 bases; junction bases not matched to a gene: 9. This CDR3 has 15 residues. CDR1 and CDR2 from the germline V gene are WSHSY and SAAADI. The CDR3 region is CASRPLGSGGYEQYF. The DNA for the CDR3 is TGCGCCAGCAGGCCCCTGGGTAGCGGGGGCTACGAGCAGTACTTC.

The chain has TRBV7-6 and TRBJ1-6; D possibly corresponds to TRBD1 (5 bases). CDR1 SGHVS and CDR2 FNYEAQ come from the germline V gene. Trimming stripped 3 bases from V and 10 bases from J, with 19 bases between. The CDR3 spans 16 residues. CDR3 nucleotide sequence: TGTGCCAGCAGCTTCGACCTCCCCGGGCGGGGGTCACCCCTCCACTTT. The encoded protein is CASSFDLPGRGSPLHF.

The chain uses TRBV6-2 or TRBV6-3 and TRBJ2-3; D is uncertain. CDR1 MNHEY and CDR2 SVGEGT come from the germline V gene. V lost 6 bases and J lost 1, with 14 bases in between. The CDR3 sequence is 15 residues long. The CDR3 DNA reads as TGTGCCAGCAGCCCCCTACGCGAGCGCACAGATACGCAGTATTTT. It specifies CASSPLRERTDTQYF.

The chain carries TRBV2 and TRBJ2-7; D ambiguous. The CDR3 sequence is 12 residues long. Per germline, CDR1 SNHLY and CDR2 FYNNEI. The germline V and J ends were trimmed by 8 bases and 1 base, with 9 bases remaining between them. The chain's CDR3 is CASYAGSYEQYF. As DNA, the CDR3 is TGTGCCAGCTACGCCGGTTCCTACGAGCAGTACTTC. The whole variable domain, filled in from reference TRBV2 and TRBJ2-7, reads EPEVTQTPSHQVTQMGQEVILRCVPISNHLYFYWYRQILGQKVEFLVSFYNNEISEKSEIFDDQFSVERPDGSNFTLKIRSTKLEDSAMYFCASYAGSYEQYFGPGTRLTVT.

V and J are TRBV5-1 and TRBJ1-2; D is undetermined. Germline loops: CDR1 SGHRS, CDR2 YFSETQ. This CDR3 region has 15 residues. The V and J ends lost 0 bases and 0 bases respectively, with 9 bases between them. CDR3 in amino acids: CASSLGGRANYGYTF. Here the CDR3 DNA reads TGCGCCAGCAGCTTGGGAGGTAGGGCTAACTATGGCTACACCTTC. The full variable domain, rest sourced from reference TRBV5-1 and TRBJ1-2, is KAGVTQTPRYLIKTRGQQVTLSCSPISGHRSVSWYQQTPGQGLQFLFEYFSETQRNKGNFPGRFSGRQFSNSRSEMNVSTLELGDSALYLCASSLGGRANYGYTFGSGTRLTVV.

The V call is TRBV28, the J call TRBJ1-3; no definite D call. Trimming removed 5 bases from V and 4 bases from J, with 9 bases in between. The CDR3 extends over 13 amino acids. The germline V gene has CDR1 MDHEN and CDR2 SYDVKM. The CDR3 DNA follows: TGTGCCAGCAGTCTCCGTCGGGGAAACACCATATATTTT. Amino acids: CASSLRRGNTIYF. The variable domain in full, completed from reference TRBV28 and TRBJ1-3, reads DVKVTQSSRYLVKRTGEKVFLECVQDMDHENMFWYRQDPGLGLRLIYFSYDVKMKEKGDIPEGYSVSREKKERFSLILESASTNQTSMYLCASSLRRGNTIYFGEGSWLTVV.

The rearrangement uses TRBV28 and TRBJ1-2; D perhaps matches TRBD1 (5 bases). CDR1 MDHEN and CDR2 SYDVKM come from the germline V gene. The CDR3 consists of 11 residues. Trimming took 6 bases from V and 7 from J, leaving 9 bases between them. This CDR3 is CASSQGAGYTF. Here the CDR3 DNA reads TGTGCCAGCAGCCAGGGTGCTGGCTACACCTTC.

This clone was recorded only once. The chain couples TRBV30 to TRBJ2-7; TRBD2 aligns across 9 bases. The CDR3 has 14 residues. With V trimmed by 2 bases and J by 3 bases, 5 bases remained unmatched. CDR1 and CDR2 (germline): GTSNPN, SVGIG (reference sequence). CDR3 in DNA: TGTGCCTGGAGTATAGGTAGCGGGAGCTACGAGCAGTACTTC. Translation gives CAWSIGSGSYEQYF.

V is TRBV27 and J is TRBJ1-1, with 8 bases matching TRBD1. Unmatched junction bases numbered 11, after V lost 3 bases and J lost 5 bases. This CDR3 region has 16 residues. The V gene's germline CDR1 is MNHEY and CDR2 SMNVEV (reference sequence). This CDR3 reads CASSFLYRGWETEAFF. CDR3 coding DNA: TGTGCCAGCAGTTTCTTATACAGGGGGTGGGAGACTGAAGCTTTCTTT.

This clone was picked up one time. The genes are TRBV27 and TRBJ2-5; the D is unclear. The CDR3 is 14 amino acids. Per germline, CDR1 MNHEY and CDR2 SMNVEV (reference sequence). Trimming cost V 5 bases and J 1 base, with 11 bases left between them. CDR3 sequence (DNA): TGTGCCAGCAGTAGGTTTGGCGGCCAAGAGACCCAGTACTTC. Encoded protein: CASSRFGGQETQYF.

The chain combines TRBV21-1 with TRBJ1-1; the table's D call TRBD1 went unverified against the DNA. TRBV21-1 is recorded as a pseudogene. The CDR3 sequence is 15 residues long. The CDR3 is CASTERTEMNTEAFF. CDR3 coding DNA: TGTGCCAGCACCGAGAGGACAGAGATGAACACTGAAGCTTTCTTT.

The chain links TRBV2 to TRBJ1-3, with D possibly matching TRBD1 (5 bases). V was shortened by 7 bases and J by 4 bases, with 14 bases between the two germline ends. The CDR3 is made up of 14 amino acids. Germline CDR1 reads SNHLY; CDR2 reads FYNNEI. The CDR3 loop is CASTQEGRGNTIYF. The CDR3 DNA follows: TGTGCCAGCACCCAGGAGGGGCGAGGAAACACCATATATTTT.

The chain recombines TRBV6-5 with TRBJ1-2; 7 nucleotides agree with TRBD1. The V gene end was trimmed by 6 bases and the J gene end by 4 bases; junction bases not matched to a gene: 5. The germline CDR1 and CDR2 sequences are MNHEY and SVGAGI. CDR3 length: 13 amino acids. CDR3 sequence (DNA): TGTGCCAGCAGAACCAGGGGGTCCTATGGCTACACCTTC. Protein: CASRTRGSYGYTF.

The CDR3 loop reads CASRPRERRAPTDYEQYF. The CDR3 region has the DNA TGTGCAAGTCGCCCCCGGGAGAGGCGGGCGCCCACGGACTACGAGCAGTACTTC. The chain links TRBV12-2 to TRBJ2-7; whether TRBD2, the table's D call, matches the DNA was not checked. TRBV12-2 is assigned pseudogene status. CDR3 size: 18 residues.

The chain has TRBV13 and TRBJ1-4, with 7 positions matching TRBD1. The CDR3 runs 16 residues. Germline-derived CDR1 and CDR2 are PRHDT and FYEKMQ (reference sequence). The ends lost 4 bases at V and 1 base at J; junction bases unmatched: 6. The CDR3 DNA follows: TGTGCCAGCAGCTCGAAGACAGGGTTAACTAATGAAAAACTGTTTTTT. This sequence encodes CASSSKTGLTNEKLFF.

The V and J genes are TRBV3-1 (or the pseudogene TRBV3-2) and TRBJ2-1, with 9 bases identical to TRBD2. V shed 4 bases, J shed 8 bases, and the junction held 12 bases outside the gene matches. Germline V lookup: CDR1 LGHDT, CDR2 YNNKEL (reference sequence). The CDR3 is 16 amino acids. As DNA, the CDR3 is TGTGCCAGCAGCCGGAGGCGTAGCGGGAGCCAAGATGAGCAGTTCTTC. It codes for CASSRRRSGSQDEQFF.

This chain links TRBV4-2 with TRBJ1-1; 8 nucleotides agree with TRBD1. Germline CDR1 reads LGHNA; CDR2 reads YNFKEQ. This CDR3 has 15 amino acids. Losses at the gene ends were 4 bases for V and 4 bases for J; bases not matched to a gene: 8. The CDR3 nucleotides are TGTGCCAGCAGCCCCATCCAGGGGGCGAGCACTGAAGCTTTCTTT. As protein: CASSPIQGASTEAFF.

The CDR3 DNA reads TGTGCCAGCAGTTTAGGTTCAGGGGGCTGGACTGAAGCTTTCTTT. Encoded protein: CASSLGSGGWTEAFF. The rearrangement uses TRBV28 and TRBJ1-1, with 8 bases fitting TRBD1. With 2 bases clipped from V and 5 bases from J, the junction kept 7 bases outside the gene matches. The CDR3 length is 15 residues. The germline V gene encodes CDR1 MDHEN and CDR2 SYDVKM. Together with reference TRBV28 and TRBJ1-1, the CDR3 gives the full variable domain: DVKVTQSSRYLVKRTGEKVFLECVQDMDHENMFWYRQDPGLGLRLIYFSYDVKMKEKGDIPEGYSVSREKKERFSLILESASTNQTSMYLCASSLGSGGWTEAFFGQGTRLTVV.

The chain has TRBV7-9 and TRBJ2-7, with D tentatively TRBD1 (6 bases). CDR1 and CDR2 (germline): SEHNR, FQNEAQ (reference sequence). V lost 5 bases, J lost 7 bases, and 30 bases lay in between. The CDR3 runs 18 residues. The CDR3 loop reads CASSNPDATGWGRIEQYF. CDR3 sequence (DNA): TGTGCCAGCAGCAATCCAGATGCCACAGGGTGGGGGCGCATAGAGCAGTACTTC.

CDR3 loop: CASSELGTGSSYNSPLHF. CDR3 sequence (DNA): TGTGCCAGCAGCGAACTTGGGACAGGGAGCTCCTATAATTCACCCCTCCACTTT. The chain combines TRBV2 with TRBJ1-6; 9 bases line up with TRBD1. This CDR3 comprises 18 residues. CDR1 and CDR2 from the germline V gene are SNHLY and FYNNEI. With 6 bases clipped from V and 0 bases from J, the junction kept 9 bases outside the gene matches.

The rearrangement links TRBV2 to TRBJ1-2; a possible D gene is TRBD1 (5 bases). This CDR3 region has 13 residues. Germline V lookup: CDR1 SNHLY, CDR2 FYNNEI. V gave up 8 bases and J gave up 1 base, with 11 bases separating them. CDR3 region: CASVVDNNYGYTF. DNA of the CDR3: TGTGCCAGCGTCGTGGACAATAACTATGGCTACACCTTC.

The chain uses TRBV6-5 and TRBJ1-5; D perhaps matches TRBD1 (5 bases). CDR1 and CDR2 from the germline V gene are MNHEY and SVGAGI. CDR3 length equals 14 residues. Trimming removed 6 bases from V and 3 bases from J, with 12 bases in between. In DNA form, the CDR3 reads TGTGCCAGCAGAGCGGGACGGATCAATCAGCCCCAGCATTTT. Amino acids: CASRAGRINQPQHF.

This chain uses TRBV24-1 with TRBJ1-2; 12 bases match TRBD1. Germline V lookup: CDR1 KGHDR, CDR2 SFDVKD. The CDR3 has 14 amino acids. Trimming took 5 bases from V and 8 from J; bases not matched to a gene: 5. CDR3 sequence (DNA): TGTGCCACCAGTGCGGGACAGGGGGCGTGGGGCTACACCTTC. Translating gives CATSAGQGAWGYTF.

This chain uses TRBV15 with TRBJ2-3; the D gene is possibly TRBD2 (6 bases). The CDR3 length is 15 residues. The germline V and J ends were trimmed by 8 bases and 2 bases, with 17 bases remaining between them. Germline CDR1 and CDR2: LNHNV and YYDKDF (reference sequence). As DNA, the CDR3 is TGTGCCACCGGTTCGGGACTCACTTTCACAGATACGCAGTATTTT. As protein: CATGSGLTFTDTQYF. The full variable domain, with the rest looked up from reference TRBV15 and TRBJ2-3, is DAMVIQNPRYQVTQFGKPVTLSCSQTLNHNVMYWYQQKSSQAPKLLFHYYDKDFNNEADTPDNFQSRRPNTSFCFLDIRSPGLGDTAMYLCATGSGLTFTDTQYFGPGTRLTVL.

The chain uses TRBV2 and TRBJ2-4, with D perhaps matching TRBD1 (5 bases). Germline V gene sequence: CDR1 SNHLY, CDR2 FYNNEI. Trimming pared 4 bases from V and 5 bases from J, leaving 9 bases between. The CDR3 has 13 residues. CDR3 residues: CASSGGRENIQYF. DNA of the CDR3: TGTGCCAGCAGTGGGGGCAGGGAAAACATTCAGTACTTC.

The gene calls are TRBV27 and TRBJ1-1; 9 bases line up with TRBD1. Germline V gene data show CDR1 as MNHEY and CDR2 as SMNVEV (reference sequence). V shed 7 bases and J 0 bases; nucleotides not matched to a gene: 3. This CDR3 has 14 amino acids. The CDR3 loop is CASTRDRVNTEAFF. CDR3 sequence (DNA): TGTGCCAGCACCCGGGACAGGGTGAACACTGAAGCTTTCTTT.

The rearrangement joins TRBV5-5 to TRBJ1-3, with D uncertain. V lost 4 bases to trimming and J lost 4 bases, with 21 bases between them. Germline V gene data show CDR1 as SGHKS and CDR2 as YYEKEE (reference sequence). The CDR3 is made up of 17 amino acids. CDR3 loop: CASSLEVAVSLGNTIYF. The CDR3 region has the DNA TGTGCCAGCAGCCTGGAGGTGGCGGTTTCCCTCGGAAACACCATATATTTT.

This sequence joins TRBV11-3 and TRBJ2-7, with 10 bases that match TRBD1. Trimming cost V 1 base and J 1 base; bases outside gene matches: 7. The V gene's germline CDR1 is SGHNT and CDR2 YENEEA. This CDR3 comprises 17 residues. CDR3 amino acids: CASSLGGPGQGSYEQYF. CDR3 DNA sequence: TGTGCCAGCAGCTTAGGAGGTCCGGGACAGGGGTCCTACGAGCAGTACTTC.